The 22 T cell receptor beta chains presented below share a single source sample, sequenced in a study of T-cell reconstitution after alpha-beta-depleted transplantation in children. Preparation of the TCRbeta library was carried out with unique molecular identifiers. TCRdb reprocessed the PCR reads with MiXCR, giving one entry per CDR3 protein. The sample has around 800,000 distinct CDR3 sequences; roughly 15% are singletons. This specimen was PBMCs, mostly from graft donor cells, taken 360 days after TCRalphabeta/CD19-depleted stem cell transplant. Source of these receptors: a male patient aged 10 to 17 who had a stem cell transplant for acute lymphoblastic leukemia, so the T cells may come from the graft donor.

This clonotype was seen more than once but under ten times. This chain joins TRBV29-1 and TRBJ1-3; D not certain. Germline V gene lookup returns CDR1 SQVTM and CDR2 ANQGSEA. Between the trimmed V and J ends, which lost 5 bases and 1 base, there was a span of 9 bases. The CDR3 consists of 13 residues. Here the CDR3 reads CSVSRVSGNTIYF. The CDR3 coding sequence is TGCAGCGTTTCTCGGGTTTCTGGAAACACCATATATTTT.

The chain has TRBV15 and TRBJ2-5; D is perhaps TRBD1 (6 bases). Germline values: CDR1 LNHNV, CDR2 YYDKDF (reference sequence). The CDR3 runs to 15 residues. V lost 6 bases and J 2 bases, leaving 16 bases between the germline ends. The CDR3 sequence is CATSRIYRVQETQYF. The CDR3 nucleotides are TGTGCCACCAGTAGGATATACAGGGTTCAAGAGACCCAGTACTTC.

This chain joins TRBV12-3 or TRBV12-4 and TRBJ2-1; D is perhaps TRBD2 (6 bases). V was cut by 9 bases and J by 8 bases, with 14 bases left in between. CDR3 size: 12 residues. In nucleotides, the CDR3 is TGTGCCAGTCAGGGAGCGGGCGATGAGCAGTTCTTC. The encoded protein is CASQGAGDEQFF.

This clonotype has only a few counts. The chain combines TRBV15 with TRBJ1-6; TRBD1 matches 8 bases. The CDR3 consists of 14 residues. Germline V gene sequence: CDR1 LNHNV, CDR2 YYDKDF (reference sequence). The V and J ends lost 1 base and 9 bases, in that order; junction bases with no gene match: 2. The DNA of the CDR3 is TGTGCCACCAGCAGAGGACAGGGGAGTTCACCCCTCCACTTT. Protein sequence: CATSRGQGSSPLHF.

Here the CDR3 DNA reads TGCGCCAGCAGCCAAGTGGCGGACCTAAGGTACGAGCAGTACTTC. Protein sequence: CASSQVADLRYEQYF. V gene TRBV4-1 combines with J gene TRBJ2-7; D not resolved. The CDR3 length is 15 residues. CDR1 is MGHRA, CDR2 YSYEKL, per germline. V lost 1 base and J 4 bases, leaving 14 bases between the germline ends.

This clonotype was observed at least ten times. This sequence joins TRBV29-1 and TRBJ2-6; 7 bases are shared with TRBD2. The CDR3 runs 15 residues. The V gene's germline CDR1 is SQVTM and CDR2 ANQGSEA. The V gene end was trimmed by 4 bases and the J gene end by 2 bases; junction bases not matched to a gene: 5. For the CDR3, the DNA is TGCAGCGTTGTTGGGAGGGAGGCTGGGGCCAACGTCCTGACTTTC. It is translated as CSVVGREAGANVLTF.

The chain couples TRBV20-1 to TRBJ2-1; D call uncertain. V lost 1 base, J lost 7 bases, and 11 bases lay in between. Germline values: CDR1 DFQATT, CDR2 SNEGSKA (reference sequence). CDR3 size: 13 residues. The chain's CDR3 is CSARVFRSNEQFF. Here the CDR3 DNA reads TGCAGTGCTAGAGTATTCAGAAGTAATGAGCAGTTCTTC.

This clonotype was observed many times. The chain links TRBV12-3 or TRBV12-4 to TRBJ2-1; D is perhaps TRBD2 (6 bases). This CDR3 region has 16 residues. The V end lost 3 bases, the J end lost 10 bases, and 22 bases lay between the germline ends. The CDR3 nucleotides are TGTGCCAGCAGTTTCCCCGAACTAGCAGGAGATAAAGAGCAGTTCTTC. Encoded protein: CASSFPELAGDKEQFF.

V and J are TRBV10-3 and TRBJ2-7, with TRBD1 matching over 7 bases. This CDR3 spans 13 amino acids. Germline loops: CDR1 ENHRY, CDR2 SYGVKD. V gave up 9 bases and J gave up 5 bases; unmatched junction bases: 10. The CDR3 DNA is TGTGCCATGATGCGAGACAGGGAAAACGAGCAGTACTTC. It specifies CAMMRDRENEQYF.

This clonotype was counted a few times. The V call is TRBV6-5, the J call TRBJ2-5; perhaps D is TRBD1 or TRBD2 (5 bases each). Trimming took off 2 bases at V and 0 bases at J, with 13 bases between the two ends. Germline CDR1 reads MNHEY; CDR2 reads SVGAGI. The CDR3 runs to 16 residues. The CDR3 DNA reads TGTGCCAGCAGTTACGGGGGACGGTCAAACCAAGAGACCCAGTACTTC. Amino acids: CASSYGGRSNQETQYF.

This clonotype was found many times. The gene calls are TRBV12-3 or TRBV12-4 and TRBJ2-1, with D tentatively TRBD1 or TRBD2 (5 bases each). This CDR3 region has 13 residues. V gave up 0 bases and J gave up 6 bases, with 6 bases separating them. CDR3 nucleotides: TGTGCCAGCAGTTTAGCGGGGACCAATGAGCAGTTCTTC. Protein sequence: CASSLAGTNEQFF.

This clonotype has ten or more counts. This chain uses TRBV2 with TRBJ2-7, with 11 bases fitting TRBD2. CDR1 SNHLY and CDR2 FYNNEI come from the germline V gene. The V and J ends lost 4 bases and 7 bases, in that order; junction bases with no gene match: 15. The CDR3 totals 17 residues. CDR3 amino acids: CASSGFSGRANLGEQYF. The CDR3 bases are TGTGCCAGCAGTGGATTTAGCGGGAGGGCCAATCTCGGGGAGCAGTACTTC.

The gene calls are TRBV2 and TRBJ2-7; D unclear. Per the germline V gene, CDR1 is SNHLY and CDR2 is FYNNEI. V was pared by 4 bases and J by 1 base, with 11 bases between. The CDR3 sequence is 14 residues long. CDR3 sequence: CASSVYWESYEQYF. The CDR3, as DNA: TGTGCCAGCAGTGTTTACTGGGAATCCTACGAGCAGTACTTC.

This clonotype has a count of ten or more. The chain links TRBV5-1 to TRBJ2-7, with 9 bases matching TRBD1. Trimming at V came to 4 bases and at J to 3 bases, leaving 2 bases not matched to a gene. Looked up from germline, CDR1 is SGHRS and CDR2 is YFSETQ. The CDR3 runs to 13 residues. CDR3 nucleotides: TGCGCCAGCAGCGGGGGACAGGGCTACGAGCAGTACTTC. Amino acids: CASSGGQGYEQYF.

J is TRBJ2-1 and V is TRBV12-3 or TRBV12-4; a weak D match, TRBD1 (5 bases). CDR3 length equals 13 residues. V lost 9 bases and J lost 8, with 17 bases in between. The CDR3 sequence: CASQGWEVDEQFF. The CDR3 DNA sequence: TGTGCCAGTCAGGGTTGGGAAGTCGATGAGCAGTTCTTC.

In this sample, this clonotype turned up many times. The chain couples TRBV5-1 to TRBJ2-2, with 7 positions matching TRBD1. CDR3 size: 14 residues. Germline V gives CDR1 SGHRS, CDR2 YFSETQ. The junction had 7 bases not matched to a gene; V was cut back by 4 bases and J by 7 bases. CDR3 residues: CASSTRTGNGELFF. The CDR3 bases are TGCGCCAGCAGCACCCGGACAGGCAACGGGGAGCTGTTTTTT.

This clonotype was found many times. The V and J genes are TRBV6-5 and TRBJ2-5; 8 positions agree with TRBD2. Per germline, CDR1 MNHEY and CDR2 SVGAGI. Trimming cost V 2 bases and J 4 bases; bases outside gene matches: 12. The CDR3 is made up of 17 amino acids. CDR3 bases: TGTGCCAGCAGTTACGGAGTAAACGCCGGGACTAGAGAGACCCAGTACTTC. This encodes CASSYGVNAGTRETQYF.

DNA of the CDR3: TGTGCCAGCAGTGAAGCGGGGACTAGCGGGAGCGACGAGCAGTACTTC. Protein product: CASSEAGTSGSDEQYF. The chain recombines TRBV2 with TRBJ2-7; TRBD2 aligns across 14 bases. The CDR3 sequence is 16 residues long. Trimming removed 0 bases from V and 5 bases from J; junction bases left unmatched: 3. Germline V gene data show CDR1 as SNHLY and CDR2 as FYNNEI.

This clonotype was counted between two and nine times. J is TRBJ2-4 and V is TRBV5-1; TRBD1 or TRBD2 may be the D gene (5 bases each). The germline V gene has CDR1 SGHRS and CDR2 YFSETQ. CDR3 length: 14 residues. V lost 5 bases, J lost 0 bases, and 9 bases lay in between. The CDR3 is CASRGRLAKNIQYF. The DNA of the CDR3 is TGCGCCAGCAGGGGACGGTTAGCCAAAAACATTCAGTACTTC.

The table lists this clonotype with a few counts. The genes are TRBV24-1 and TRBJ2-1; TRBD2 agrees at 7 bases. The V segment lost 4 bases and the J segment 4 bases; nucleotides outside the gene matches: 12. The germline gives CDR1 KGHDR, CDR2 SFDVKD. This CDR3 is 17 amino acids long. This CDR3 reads CATSDPGASGIYNEQFF. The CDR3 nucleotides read TGTGCCACCAGTGACCCCGGGGCAAGCGGGATATACAATGAGCAGTTCTTC.

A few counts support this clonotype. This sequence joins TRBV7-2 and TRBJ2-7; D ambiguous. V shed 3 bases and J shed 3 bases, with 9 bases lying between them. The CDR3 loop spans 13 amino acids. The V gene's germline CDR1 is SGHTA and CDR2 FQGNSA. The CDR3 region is CASSLIQFYEQYF. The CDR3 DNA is TGTGCCAGCAGCTTGATCCAATTCTACGAGCAGTACTTC.

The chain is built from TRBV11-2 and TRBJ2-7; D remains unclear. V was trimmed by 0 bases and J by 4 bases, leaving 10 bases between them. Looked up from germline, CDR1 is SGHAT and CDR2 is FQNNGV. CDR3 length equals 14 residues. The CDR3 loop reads CASSLEFGWYEQYF. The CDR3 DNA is TGTGCCAGCAGCTTAGAGTTCGGGTGGTACGAGCAGTACTTC.